This TCR beta chain appears in the sequencing data of a study of blood T cell repertoires in COVID-19. Data came from immunoSEQ multiplex PCR; TCRdb stores just in-frame clones and leaves some out. The profile covers around 300,000 clones, with 80% to 95% appearing a single time and 1% to 1.3% taken by the ten largest. Researchers sorted participants into cohorts using their self-reported clinical history. Donors of Cohort 3 who recovered were those that had two negative PCRs, clearance, or symptom resolution. The receptor comes from a woman aged 30 to 39 who had recovered from COVID-19. Sequences were obtained from PBMCs or T cells enriched from blood (not recorded which).

The CDR3 spells CASTPTEGQAYEQYF. CDR3 nucleotides: TGTGCCAGTACCCCGACCGAAGGACAGGCCTACGAGCAGTACTTC. V gene TRBV19 combines with J gene TRBJ2-7; TRBD1 matches at 7 bases. The V and J ends lost 7 bases and 2 bases, in that order; junction bases with no gene match: 11. CDR3 size: 15 residues. Germline CDR1 reads LNHDA; CDR2 reads SQIVND (reference sequence).